The 8 T cell receptor beta chains below were found in one sample sequenced in a study of human T cells and chemical hapten exposure. Time point given: pre-sensitization, week 0. Treatment noted: therapeutic diphenylcyclopropenone sensitization with weekly scalp DPC. TCRdb used MiXCR to reprocess the RACE reads, holding one entry per CDR3 protein. This table holds 380,000 or so distinct CDR3 sequences, around 5% found once. The sample in question was whole blood, obtained in connection with sensitization to the hapten diphenylcyclopropenone (DPC). All receptors derive from a woman aged 18-35 years with alopecia areata. Some clones in this sample may be carry-over from other donors' samples.

The table lists this clonotype with a few counts. The chain combines TRBV27 with TRBJ2-7, with 7 bases fitting TRBD1. Germline V gene data show CDR1 as MNHEY and CDR2 as SMNVEV (reference sequence). Germline trimming cut 2 bases from V and 6 bases from J; bases unmatched to any gene: 7. The CDR3 length is 14 residues. CDR3 DNA sequence: TGTGCCAGCAGTTTACGCGACAGGGTAGGCGAGCAGTACTTC. Translated, it gives CASSLRDRVGEQYF.

This clonotype was counted many times. The V and J genes are TRBV14 and TRBJ2-3; 10 nucleotides line up with TRBD2. The CDR3 length is 17 residues. Germline V gene sequence: CDR1 SGHDN, CDR2 FVKESK. The trim removed 4 bases at V and 3 bases at J, leaving 10 bases unmatched. CDR3 in amino acids: CASSPLKSGGATDTQYF. The CDR3, as DNA: TGTGCCAGCAGCCCTCTCAAAAGCGGGGGGGCAACAGATACGCAGTATTTT.

CDR3 DNA: TGTGCCAGCAGACAACAGGGGGGAAAACTGTTTTTT. This gives the protein CASRQQGGKLFF. This chain links TRBV2 with TRBJ1-4; 8 bases align to TRBD1. Germline V gives CDR1 SNHLY, CDR2 FYNNEI. The CDR3 has 12 residues. V trimming: 6 bases; J trimming: 10 bases; junction bases outside the gene matches: 4.

This clonotype was seen ten or more times. The DNA for the CDR3 is TGTGCCAGCAGCTTAAGACGAGAGAACACTGAAGCTTTCTTT. This gives the protein CASSLRRENTEAFF. V usage is TRBV7-2 and J usage is TRBJ1-1, with no clear D. CDR1 SGHTA and CDR2 FQGNSA come from the germline V gene. This CDR3 has 14 amino acids. Between the trimmed V and J ends, which lost 2 bases and 1 base, there was a span of 8 bases.

This clonotype occurred many times. The V and J genes are TRBV12-5 and TRBJ2-3; TRBD2 agrees at 7 bases. The V gene's germline CDR1 is LGHNT and CDR2 FRNRAP. There are 15 residues in the CDR3. The V and J ends lost 2 bases and 3 bases, in that order; junction bases with no gene match: 5. The CDR3 bases are TGTGCTAGTGGTTTGTATGCGGGGGTTACAGATACGCAGTATTTT. Its protein product is CASGLYAGVTDTQYF. Using reference TRBV12-5 and TRBJ2-3 for the parts outside the CDR3, the full variable domain is DARVTQTPRHKVTEMGQEVTMRCQPILGHNTVFWYRQTMMQGLELLAYFRNRAPLDDSGMPKDRFSAEMPDATLATLKIQPSEPRDSAVYFCASGLYAGVTDTQYFGPGTRLTVL.

The table lists this clonotype with a few counts. The rearrangement uses TRBV29-1 and TRBJ2-3, with TRBD2 matching over 15 bases. This CDR3 comprises 18 residues. Germline CDR1 SQVTM, CDR2 ANQGSEA. V gave up 6 bases and J gave up 2 bases; unmatched junction bases: 12. The chain's CDR3 is CSVGLGGTSGGITDTQYF. DNA of the CDR3: TGCAGCGTGGGGTTAGGAGGGACTAGCGGGGGGATCACAGATACGCAGTATTTT.

In its sample, this clonotype was seen many times. Written as DNA, the CDR3 is TGTGCCAGCAGTCCAGGGAATCAGCCCCAGCATTTT. It encodes CASSPGNQPQHF. The genes are TRBV18 and TRBJ1-5; TRBD1 might be the D (5 bases). Looked up from germline, CDR1 is KGHSH and CDR2 is LQKENI. The V end lost 8 bases, the J end lost 4 bases, and 9 bases lay between the germline ends. The CDR3 is made up of 12 amino acids.

This clonotype occurred a few times. Mismatch with germline at one junction end may stem from a read error. The chain links TRBV5-1 to TRBJ2-4, with a weak D call TRBD1 (6 bases). Germline V CDR1 and CDR2: SGHRS, YFSETQ. The length of the CDR3 is 14 residues. The CDR3 nucleotides read TGCGCCAGTATACAGGGCTTTAGAGAGGGTCCCAAGAACTTC. Amino acids: CASIQGFREGPKNF.